These 8 T cell receptor beta chains share one sample of origin, sequenced in a study of T cells in Graves' hyperthyroidism and ophthalmopathy. RNA transcripts served as the template for amplifying TCR beta CDR3 regions. The TCR CDR3 first-round RT-PCR relied on the HTBI primer set. One entry per CDR3 protein, called by TCRdb with MiXCR from the multiplex PCR reads. The repertoire holds some 760,000 distinct CDR3 sequences, with roughly 15% as singletons. The material sequenced was blood. The receptors were sampled from a woman younger than 30 with Graves' hyperthyroidism.

This chain connects TRBV24-1 to TRBJ2-3; the D gene is possibly TRBD1 (6 bases). The germline V and J ends were trimmed by 4 bases and 2 bases, with 18 bases remaining between them. This CDR3 region has 17 residues. Germline CDR1 is KGHDR and CDR2 is SFDVKD. CDR3 DNA: TGTGCCACCAGTGACCCGGGACATAAGAACCTCACAGATACGCAGTATTTT. Translation: CATSDPGHKNLTDTQYF.

This clonotype was observed a handful of times. The rearrangement joins TRBV6-2 or TRBV6-3 to TRBJ1-2; D not resolved. The germline V gene has CDR1 MNHEY and CDR2 SVGEGT. Trimming cost V 5 bases and J 2 bases, with 18 bases left between them. The length of the CDR3 is 16 residues. The CDR3 region has the DNA TGTGCCAGCAGTCCCCAATCCTTGACACGGAACTATGGCTACACCTTC. This codes for CASSPQSLTRNYGYTF.

The genes are TRBV12-5 and TRBJ2-4, with D perhaps assigned TRBD1 or TRBD2 (7 bases each). The V gene's germline CDR1 is LGHNT and CDR2 FRNRAP. V was cut by 1 base and J by 7 bases, with 17 bases left in between. The CDR3 loop spans 16 amino acids. The CDR3 DNA reads TGTGCTAGTGGTTTGGCACAGGGGACTAATAGGAACATTCAGTACTTC. Translation: CASGLAQGTNRNIQYF.

V usage is TRBV20-1 and J usage is TRBJ2-5; D is perhaps TRBD2 (6 bases). The CDR3 length is 15 residues. Germline V gene data show CDR1 as DFQATT and CDR2 as SNEGSKA (reference sequence). V was cut by 7 bases and J by 1 base, with 19 bases left in between. The CDR3 loop reads CSVQRLAESQETQYF. In nucleotides, the CDR3 is TGCAGTGTTCAAAGGTTAGCGGAAAGCCAAGAGACCCAGTACTTC.

As DNA, the CDR3 is TGCAGCGGCCTAACAGGGCCCACCTACGAGCAGTACTTC. Protein: CSGLTGPTYEQYF. The chain is built from TRBV29-1 and TRBJ2-7, with D possibly TRBD1 on 6 matching bases. Trimming removed 7 bases from V and 2 bases from J, with 15 bases in between. Germline CDR1 reads SQVTM; CDR2 reads ANQGSEA. This CDR3 contains 13 residues.

Many counts were recorded for this clonotype. V is TRBV20-1 and J is TRBJ2-7; 9 bases are shared with TRBD2. After removal of 0 bases from V and 1 base from J, the junction contained 4 bases not matched to a gene. Per the germline V gene, CDR1 is DFQATT and CDR2 is SNEGSKA (reference sequence). This CDR3 region has 15 residues. This CDR3 reads CSARETSGLSYEQYF. In DNA, the CDR3 is TGCAGTGCTAGAGAAACTAGCGGGCTATCCTACGAGCAGTACTTC.

The rearrangement links TRBV25-1 to TRBJ1-4, with a tentative D call TRBD1 (6 bases). The CDR3 is 13 residues long. Germline values: CDR1 MGHDK, CDR2 SYGVNS. Trimming removed 11 bases at V and 7 bases at J, with 17 bases between. CDR3 sequence: CAGSPTGSEKLFF. CDR3 in DNA: TGTGCCGGTAGCCCAACAGGGAGTGAAAAACTGTTTTTT. Full variable domain (rest looked up from reference TRBV25-1 and TRBJ1-4): EADIYQTPRYLVIGTGKKITLECSQTMGHDKMYWYQQDPGMELHLIHYSYGVNSTEKGDLSSESTVSRIRTEHFPLTLESARPSHTSQYLCAGSPTGSEKLFFGSGTQLSVL.

This clonotype was found a few times. This chain joins TRBV24-1 and TRBJ2-7, with TRBD2 matching over 7 bases. Germline CDR1 reads KGHDR; CDR2 reads SFDVKD. CDR3 length: 13 amino acids. V dropped 9 bases and J dropped 3; count of bases not matched to a gene: 7. The DNA for the CDR3 is TGTGCCACCGTAATCCGGGGGGTCTACGAGCAGTACTTC. Translated, it gives CATVIRGVYEQYF.